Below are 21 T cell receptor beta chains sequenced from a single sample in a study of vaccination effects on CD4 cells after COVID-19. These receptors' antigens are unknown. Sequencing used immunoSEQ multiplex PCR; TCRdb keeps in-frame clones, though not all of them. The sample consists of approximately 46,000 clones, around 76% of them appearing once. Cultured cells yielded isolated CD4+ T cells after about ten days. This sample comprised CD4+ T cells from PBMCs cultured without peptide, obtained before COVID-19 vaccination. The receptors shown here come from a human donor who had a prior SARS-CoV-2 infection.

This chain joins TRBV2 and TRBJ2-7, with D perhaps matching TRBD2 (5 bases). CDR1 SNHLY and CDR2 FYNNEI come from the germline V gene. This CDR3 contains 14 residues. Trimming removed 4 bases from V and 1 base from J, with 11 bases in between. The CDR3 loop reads CASSAQAASYEQYF. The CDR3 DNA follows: TGTGCCAGCAGTGCCCAAGCGGCATCCTACGAGCAGTACTTC. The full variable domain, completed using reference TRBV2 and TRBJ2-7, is EPEVTQTPSHQVTQMGQEVILRCVPISNHLYFYWYRQILGQKVEFLVSFYNNEISEKSEIFDDQFSVERPDGSNFTLKIRSTKLEDSAMYFCASSAQAASYEQYFGPGTRLTVT.

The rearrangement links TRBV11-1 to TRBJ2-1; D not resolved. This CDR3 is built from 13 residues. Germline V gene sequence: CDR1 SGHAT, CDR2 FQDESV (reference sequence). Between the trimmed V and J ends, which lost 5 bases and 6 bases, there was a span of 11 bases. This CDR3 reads CASSLRLSNEQFF. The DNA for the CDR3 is TGTGCCAGCAGCCTAAGACTCTCCAATGAGCAGTTCTTC.

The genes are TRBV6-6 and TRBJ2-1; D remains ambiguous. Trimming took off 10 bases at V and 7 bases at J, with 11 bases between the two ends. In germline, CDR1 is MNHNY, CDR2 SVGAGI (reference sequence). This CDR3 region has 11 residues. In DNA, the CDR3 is TGTGCCACCGAGTTGTGGAATGAGCAGTTCTTC. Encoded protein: CATELWNEQFF.

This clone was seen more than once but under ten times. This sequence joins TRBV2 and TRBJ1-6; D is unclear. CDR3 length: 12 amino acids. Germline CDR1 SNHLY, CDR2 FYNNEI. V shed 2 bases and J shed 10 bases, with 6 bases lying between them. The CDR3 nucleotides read TGTGCCAGCAGTGAATATGGATCACCCCTCCACTTT. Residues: CASSEYGSPLHF.

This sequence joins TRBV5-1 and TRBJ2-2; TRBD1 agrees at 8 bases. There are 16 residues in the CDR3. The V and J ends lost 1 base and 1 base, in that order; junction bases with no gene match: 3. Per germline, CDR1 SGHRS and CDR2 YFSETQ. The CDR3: CASSLRGTGNTGELFF. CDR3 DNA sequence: TGCGCCAGCAGCTTGCGGGGGACAGGGAACACCGGGGAGCTGTTTTTT.

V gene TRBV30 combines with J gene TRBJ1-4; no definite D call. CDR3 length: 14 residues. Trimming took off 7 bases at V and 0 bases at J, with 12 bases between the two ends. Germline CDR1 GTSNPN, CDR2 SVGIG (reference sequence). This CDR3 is CASPGRTTNEKLFF. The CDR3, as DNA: TGTGCCTCCCCCGGCAGAACAACTAATGAAAAACTGTTTTTT.

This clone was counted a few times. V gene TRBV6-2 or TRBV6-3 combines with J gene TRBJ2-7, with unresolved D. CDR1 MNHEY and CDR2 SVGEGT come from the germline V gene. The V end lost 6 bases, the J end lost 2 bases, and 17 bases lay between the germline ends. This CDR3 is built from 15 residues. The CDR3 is CASRPGPPATYEQYF. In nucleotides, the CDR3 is TGTGCCAGCAGGCCTGGACCCCCTGCGACCTACGAGCAGTACTTC.

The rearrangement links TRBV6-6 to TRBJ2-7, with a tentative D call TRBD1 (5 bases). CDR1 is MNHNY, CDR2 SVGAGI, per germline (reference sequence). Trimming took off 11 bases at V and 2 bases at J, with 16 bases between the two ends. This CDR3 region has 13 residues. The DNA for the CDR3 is TGTGCCTCCCGCCCGCAGGGAACCTACGAGCAGTACTTC. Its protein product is CASRPQGTYEQYF.

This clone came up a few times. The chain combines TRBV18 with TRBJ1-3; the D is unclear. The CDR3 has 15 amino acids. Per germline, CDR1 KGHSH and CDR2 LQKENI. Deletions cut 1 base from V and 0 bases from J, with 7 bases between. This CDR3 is CASSPQGNSGNTIYF. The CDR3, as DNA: TGTGCCAGCTCACCACAGGGAAACTCTGGAAACACCATATATTTT.

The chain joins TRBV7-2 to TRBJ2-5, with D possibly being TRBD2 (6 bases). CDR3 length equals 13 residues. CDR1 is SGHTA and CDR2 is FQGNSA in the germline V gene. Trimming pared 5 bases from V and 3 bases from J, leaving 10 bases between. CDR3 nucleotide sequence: TGTGCCAGCAGCCCTGTAGCGGAAGAGACCCAGTACTTC. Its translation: CASSPVAEETQYF.

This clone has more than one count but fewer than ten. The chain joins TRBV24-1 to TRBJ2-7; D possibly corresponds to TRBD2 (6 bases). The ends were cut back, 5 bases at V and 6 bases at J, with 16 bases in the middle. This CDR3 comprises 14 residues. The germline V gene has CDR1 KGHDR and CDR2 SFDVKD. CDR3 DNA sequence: TGTGCCACCAGTGCTGGGCAGGGACTGGGCGAGCAGTACTTC. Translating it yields CATSAGQGLGEQYF.

This chain's CDR3 is CASRETGRENSPLHF. The CDR3 nucleotides are TGTGCCAGCAGGGAGACAGGGCGGGAAAATTCACCCCTCCACTTT. The chain combines TRBV27 with TRBJ1-6, with 7 bases lining up with TRBD1. The CDR3 spans 15 residues. CDR1 and CDR2 from the germline V gene are MNHEY and SMNVEV (reference sequence). The junction had 9 bases not matched to a gene; V was cut back by 6 bases and J by 7 bases.

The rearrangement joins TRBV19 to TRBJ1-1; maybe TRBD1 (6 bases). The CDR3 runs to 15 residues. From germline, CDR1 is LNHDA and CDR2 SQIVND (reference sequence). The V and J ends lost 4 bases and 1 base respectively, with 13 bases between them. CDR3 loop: CASSSGQSWNTEAFF. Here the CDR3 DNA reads TGTGCCAGTAGTAGCGGACAGTCATGGAACACTGAAGCTTTCTTT.

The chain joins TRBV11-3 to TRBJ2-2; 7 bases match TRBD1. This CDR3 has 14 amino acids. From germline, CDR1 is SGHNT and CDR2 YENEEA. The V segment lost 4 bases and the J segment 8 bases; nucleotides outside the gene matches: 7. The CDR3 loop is CASSSGTVLGELFF. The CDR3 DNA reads TGTGCCAGCAGCTCGGGGACAGTCTTGGGGGAGCTGTTTTTT.

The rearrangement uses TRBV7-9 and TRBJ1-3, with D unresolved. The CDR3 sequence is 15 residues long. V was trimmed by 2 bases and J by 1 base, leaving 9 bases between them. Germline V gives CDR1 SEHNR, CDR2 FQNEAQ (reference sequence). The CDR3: CASSLRGLSGNTIYF. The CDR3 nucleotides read TGTGCCAGCAGCTTACGTGGGTTATCTGGAAACACCATATATTTT.

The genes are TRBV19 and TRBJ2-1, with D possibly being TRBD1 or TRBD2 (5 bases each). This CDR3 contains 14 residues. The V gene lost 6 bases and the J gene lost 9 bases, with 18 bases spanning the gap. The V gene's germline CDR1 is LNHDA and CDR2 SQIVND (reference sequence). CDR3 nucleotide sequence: TGTGCCAGTAGATGGGGGTTGGGTTTTGGTGAGCAGTTCTTC. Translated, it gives CASRWGLGFGEQFF. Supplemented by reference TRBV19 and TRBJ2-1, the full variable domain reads DGGITQSPKYLFRKEGQNVTLSCEQNLNHDAMYWYRQDPGQGLRLIYYSQIVNDFQKGDIAEGYSVSREKKESFPLTVTSAQKNPTAFYLCASRWGLGFGEQFFGPGTRLTVL.

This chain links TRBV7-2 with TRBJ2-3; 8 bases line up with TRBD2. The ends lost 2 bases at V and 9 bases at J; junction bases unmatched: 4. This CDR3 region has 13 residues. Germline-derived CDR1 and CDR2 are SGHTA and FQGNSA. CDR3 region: CASSLRRGVTQYF. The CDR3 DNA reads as TGTGCCAGCAGCTTACGGCGGGGGGTCACGCAGTATTTT.

This CDR3 reads CASSQVGGNTEAFF. In DNA, the CDR3 is TGTGCCAGCAGCCAAGTAGGCGGGAACACTGAAGCTTTCTTT. This rearrangement joins TRBV3-1 (or the pseudogene TRBV3-2) to TRBJ1-1; no definite D call. The germline V gene has CDR1 LGHDT and CDR2 YNNKEL (reference sequence). V lost 1 base and J lost 1, with 7 bases in between. This CDR3 is built from 14 residues.

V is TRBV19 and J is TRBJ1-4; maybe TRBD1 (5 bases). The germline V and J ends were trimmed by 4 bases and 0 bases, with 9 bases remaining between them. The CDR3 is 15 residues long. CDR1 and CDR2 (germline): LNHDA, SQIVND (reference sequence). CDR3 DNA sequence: TGTGCCAGTAGTACAGACAGCTCAACTAATGAAAAACTGTTTTTT. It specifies CASSTDSSTNEKLFF.

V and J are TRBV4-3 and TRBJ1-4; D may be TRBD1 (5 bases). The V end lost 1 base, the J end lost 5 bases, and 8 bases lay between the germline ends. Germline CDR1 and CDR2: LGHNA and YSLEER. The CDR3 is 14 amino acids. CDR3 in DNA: TGCGCCAGCAGCCAAGTTTGGGGGAATGAAAAACTGTTTTTT. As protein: CASSQVWGNEKLFF.

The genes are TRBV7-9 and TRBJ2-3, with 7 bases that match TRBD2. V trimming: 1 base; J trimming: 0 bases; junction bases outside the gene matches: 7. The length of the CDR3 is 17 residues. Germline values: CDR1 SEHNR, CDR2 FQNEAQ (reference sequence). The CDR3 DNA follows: TGTGCCAGCAGCTTAGTCGGCGGGAGCTATAGCACAGATACGCAGTATTTT. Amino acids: CASSLVGGSYSTDTQYF. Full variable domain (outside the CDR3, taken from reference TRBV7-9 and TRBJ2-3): DTGVSQNPRHKITKRGQNVTFRCDPISEHNRLYWYRQTLGQGPEFLTYFQNEAQLEKSRLLSDRFSAERPKGSFSTLEIQRTEQGDSAMYLCASSLVGGSYSTDTQYFGPGTRLTVL.